This T cell receptor beta chain is drawn from a study of blood T cell repertoires in COVID-19. The method was immunoSEQ multiplex PCR; TCRdb's version includes in-frame clones alone and lacks a portion of them. The sample shows about 360,000 clones, roughly 90% of them seen only once. The CDR3 loop spans 16 amino acids. Unmatched junction bases numbered 5, after V lost 5 bases and J lost 3 bases. Germline V gene lookup returns CDR1 LGHDT and CDR2 YNNKEL (reference sequence). This clone has a handful of counts. This clonotype was sampled from a woman aged 60 to 75 with COVID-19, enrolled during active disease. Material: peripheral blood. The V gene is TRBV3-1 (or the pseudogene TRBV3-2), the J gene TRBJ2-7; TRBD2 aligns across 15 bases. The DNA for the CDR3 is TGTGCCAGCAGCGCTTGGACTAGCGGGGGGGTCTACGAGCAGTACTTC. This codes for CASSAWTSGGVYEQYF.